One sample yielded the 14 T cell receptor beta chains listed below, sequenced in a study of blood T cells in healthy people across ages. Using a J-beta primer mix together with a sample-barcoded 5' primer, a second PCR was run for roughly 7 to 12 cycles. TCRdb re-derived calls from the 5' RACE reads in MiXCR, one entry per CDR3 protein. Of over 1,500,000 distinct CDR3 sequences detected, about 39% appear once; the ten largest clones hold roughly 23%. Sequences were obtained from blood. Source of these receptors: a human donor in good health.

The chain joins TRBV4-3 to TRBJ2-1; TRBD2 matches at 9 bases. V lost 4 bases to trimming and J lost 3 bases; unmatched junction nucleotides: 10. There are 17 residues in the CDR3. Germline lookup yields CDR1 LGHNA and CDR2 YSLEER. The CDR3, as DNA: TGCGCCAGCAGCCCTAAGTCTAGCGGGGCGTTCTACAATGAGCAGTTCTTC. Translating it yields CASSPKSSGAFYNEQFF.

This chain links TRBV6-6 with TRBJ2-3, with D perhaps being TRBD1 or TRBD2 (5 bases each). The V end was cut by 0 bases, the J end by 1 base, with 8 bases between. Germline values: CDR1 MNHNY, CDR2 SVGAGI (reference sequence). The CDR3 length is 15 residues. The chain's CDR3 is CASSYSGRRTDTQYF. For the CDR3, the DNA is TGTGCCAGCAGTTACTCGGGACGGCGCACAGATACGCAGTATTTT.

This clonotype was detected a few times. This chain links TRBV29-1 with TRBJ2-1; 7 bases are a match to TRBD1. The CDR3 has 15 residues. Germline CDR1 SQVTM, CDR2 ANQGSEA. The V and J ends lost 3 bases and 6 bases, in that order; junction bases with no gene match: 11. CDR3 DNA sequence: TGCAGCGTTGACCCTCAGTGGGCAGGGGGCAATGAGCAGTTCTTC. This codes for CSVDPQWAGGNEQFF.

This clonotype has just a few counts. V is TRBV12-3 or TRBV12-4 and J is TRBJ1-1, with D perhaps matching TRBD1 (5 bases). CDR3 size: 16 residues. V was clipped by 6 bases and J by 0 bases, with 17 bases between them. CDR3 nucleotides: TGTGCCAGCAGCCGGGACCCTGGGCCTATGAACACTGAAGCTTTCTTT. Translating gives CASSRDPGPMNTEAFF.

This clonotype occurred a few times. The chain combines TRBV6-5 with TRBJ1-2; D possibly corresponds to TRBD1 (5 bases). The V end was cut by 4 bases, the J end by 3 bases, with 15 bases between. Germline V lookup: CDR1 MNHEY, CDR2 SVGAGI. The CDR3 extends over 15 amino acids. The CDR3: CASSWGPGGDYGYTF. The DNA of the CDR3 is TGTGCCAGCAGTTGGGGACCCGGGGGGGACTATGGCTACACCTTC.

This clonotype was detected a few times. The V gene is TRBV15, the J gene TRBJ2-7; 11 bases are a match to TRBD1. Germline trimming cut 5 bases from V and 5 bases from J; bases unmatched to any gene: 8. The CDR3 is made up of 15 amino acids. Germline V gives CDR1 LNHNV, CDR2 YYDKDF (reference sequence). The CDR3 spells CATSFRTGGLDEQYF. DNA for the CDR3: TGTGCCACCAGCTTCCGGACAGGGGGCTTGGACGAGCAGTACTTC.

The gene calls are TRBV7-2 and TRBJ1-5; 9 bases fit TRBD1. The CDR3 covers 15 residues. V was clipped by 5 bases and J by 6 bases; unmatched bases: 8. CDR1 is SGHTA, CDR2 FQGNSA, per germline. The CDR3 DNA reads TGTGCCAGCAGCCGGGCCCGGGACAGGGCTCAGCCCCAGCATTTT. Its protein is CASSRARDRAQPQHF.

Concerning this clonotype: A junction boundary mismatches the germline segment, possibly from a read error. This chain links TRBV7-2 with TRBJ1-2; D might be TRBD1 (6 bases). The CDR3 totals 13 residues. Per germline, CDR1 SGHTA and CDR2 FQGNSA. In DNA, the CDR3 is TGTGCCAGTAGCTGGGCAGGGGACTATGGCTACACCTTC. It translates to CASSWAGDYGYTF.

This clonotype was observed a handful of times. The rearrangement uses TRBV13 and TRBJ2-5; D uncertain. The CDR3 sequence is 14 residues long. Germline lookup yields CDR1 PRHDT and CDR2 FYEKMQ (reference sequence). Trimming removed 0 bases from V and 2 bases from J, with 7 bases in between. DNA of the CDR3: TGTGCCAGCAGCTTAGGGTCCCATCAAGAGACCCAGTACTTC. This codes for CASSLGSHQETQYF.

This clonotype showed up just a few times. V gene TRBV29-1 combines with J gene TRBJ2-6; 7 bases map to TRBD1. From germline, CDR1 is SQVTM and CDR2 ANQGSEA. The J segment lost 4 bases and the V segment lost 3 bases, leaving 15 bases of the junction unmatched. The CDR3 is 18 residues long. Here the CDR3 DNA reads TGCAGCGTTGAGGAGAGGGGGCCTCTCTTGTCCGGGGCCAACGTCCTGACTTTC. Amino acids: CSVEERGPLLSGANVLTF. The full variable domain, in which reference TRBV29-1 and TRBJ2-6 provide the parts outside the CDR3, is SAVISQKPSRDICQRGTSLTIQCQVDSQVTMMFWYRQQPGQSLTLIATANQGSEATYESGFVIDKFPISRPNLTFSTLTVSNMSPEDSSIYLCSVEERGPLLSGANVLTFGAGSRLTVL.

In this sample, this clonotype turned up a few times. The rearrangement links TRBV4-3 to TRBJ2-7; the D is unclear. V was trimmed by 1 base and J by 0 bases, leaving 7 bases between them. The CDR3 consists of 14 residues. CDR1 is LGHNA, CDR2 YSLEER, per germline. CDR3 loop: CASSQGGFSYEQYF. The CDR3 DNA reads as TGCGCCAGCAGCCAAGGCGGTTTCTCCTACGAGCAGTACTTC.

About this clonotype itself: At one end, the junction sequence differs from germline, possibly due to a read error. The CDR3 sequence is CSASEGGNERLFF. CDR3 DNA sequence: TGCAGTGCTAGCGAGGGCGGTAATGAAAGACTGTTTTTT. This sequence joins TRBV20-1 and TRBJ1-4; D gene ambiguous. The CDR3 loop spans 13 amino acids. The germline V gene encodes CDR1 DFQATT and CDR2 SNEGSKA (reference sequence).

J is TRBJ2-3 and V is TRBV7-2; 8 nucleotides line up with TRBD2. This CDR3 region has 15 residues. Germline V CDR1 and CDR2: SGHTA, FQGNSA. After removal of 6 bases from V and 2 bases from J, the junction contained 7 bases not matched to a gene. The CDR3 reads CASRLAVVFTDTQYF. The CDR3 bases are TGTGCCAGCAGACTAGCGGTAGTATTCACAGATACGCAGTATTTT.

This clonotype was counted only a few times. This chain joins TRBV10-3 and TRBJ1-1; D gene unclear. There are 16 residues in the CDR3. Looked up from germline, CDR1 is ENHRY and CDR2 is SYGVKD. Trimming removed 5 bases at V and 6 bases at J, with 22 bases between. The CDR3 reads CAISSPAGLYEAEAFF. The CDR3 DNA sequence: TGTGCCATCAGTTCCCCGGCCGGGTTATATGAGGCTGAAGCTTTCTTT.